One and the same sample provided the 23 T cell receptor beta chains below, sequenced in a study of human T cells and chemical hapten exposure. Time point of the sample: patch test 1, 2 weeks after DPC sensitization. Stated treatment: therapeutic diphenylcyclopropenone sensitization with weekly scalp DPC. TCRdb re-called the RACE reads with MiXCR, one entry per CDR3 protein. The sample holds about 80,000 distinct CDR3 sequences, roughly 7.6% seen once. The material was whole blood, obtained in connection with sensitization to the hapten diphenylcyclopropenone (DPC). Receptor source: a woman aged 25-40 years with alopecia areata. Some clones in this sample may be carry-over from other donors' samples.

This clonotype was picked up many times. The gene calls are TRBV2 and TRBJ1-5; D uncertain. V shed 4 bases and J shed 4 bases, with 11 bases lying between them. The CDR3 is 14 amino acids. CDR1 and CDR2 (germline): SNHLY, FYNNEI. The CDR3: CASSAEGENQPQHF. CDR3 bases: TGTGCCAGCAGTGCCGAGGGAGAGAATCAGCCCCAGCATTTT.

This clonotype was counted ten times or more. The chain uses TRBV20-1 and TRBJ1-1; no firm D call. In germline, CDR1 is DFQATT, CDR2 SNEGSKA (reference sequence). This CDR3 has 11 residues. The V end lost 3 bases, the J end lost 8 bases, and 10 bases lay between the germline ends. The CDR3 here is CSASQQWEAFF. CDR3 DNA sequence: TGCAGTGCTAGCCAACAATGGGAAGCTTTCTTT.

This clonotype was recorded at least ten times. The chain employs TRBV5-1 and TRBJ1-1, with 7 bases fitting TRBD1. V lost 3 bases, J lost 1 base, and 6 bases stayed unmatched. Germline V lookup: CDR1 SGHRS, CDR2 YFSETQ. The CDR3 has 15 amino acids. The CDR3 sequence: CASSSGGTTNTEAFF. DNA of the CDR3: TGCGCCAGCAGCTCAGGGGGGACGACGAACACTGAAGCTTTCTTT.

This clonotype was seen repeatedly, ten times or more. V is TRBV10-3 and J is TRBJ1-5, with 9 positions matching TRBD1. The V gene end was trimmed by 0 bases and the J gene end by 11 bases; junction bases not matched to a gene: 5. Germline CDR1 is ENHRY and CDR2 is SYGVKD. CDR3 length: 14 residues. Written as DNA, the CDR3 is TGTGCCATCAGTGAGTCCACAGGGGGCTCCGCCCAGCATTTT. As protein: CAISESTGGSAQHF.

A few counts support this clonotype. V gene TRBV7-9 combines with J gene TRBJ2-7, with D maybe TRBD2 (7 bases). V lost 8 bases, J lost 3 bases, and 14 bases lay in between. The CDR3 extends over 13 amino acids. Germline V gene lookup returns CDR1 SEHNR and CDR2 FQNEAQ (reference sequence). DNA for the CDR3: TGTGCCAGCGGAGGGGGGGCCTACTACGAGCAGTACTTC. It specifies CASGGGAYYEQYF. Full variable domain (remainder filled in from reference TRBV7-9 and TRBJ2-7): DTGVSQNPRHKITKRGQNVTFRCDPISEHNRLYWYRQTLGQGPEFLTYFQNEAQLEKSRLLSDRFSAERPKGSFSTLEIQRTEQGDSAMYLCASGGGAYYEQYFGPGTRLTVT.

CDR3 residues: CASSLRGMNTEAFF. DNA for the CDR3: TGTGCCAGCAGTTTAAGGGGAATGAACACTGAAGCTTTCTTT. The chain has TRBV12-3 or TRBV12-4 and TRBJ1-1; TRBD1 is a possible D gene (5 bases). This CDR3 has 14 amino acids. Trimming cost V 2 bases and J 0 bases, with 7 bases left between them.

The chain couples TRBV7-2 to TRBJ1-2; tentative D call: TRBD1 (5 bases). The V end lost 5 bases, the J end lost 3 bases, and 7 bases lay between the germline ends. The germline V gene has CDR1 SGHTA and CDR2 FQGNSA. The CDR3 is 12 amino acids. The CDR3 nucleotides are TGTGCCAGCAGCCTGACAGACTATGGCTACACCTTC. The encoded protein is CASSLTDYGYTF.

The V gene is TRBV10-3, the J gene TRBJ1-6; D is unclear. The length of the CDR3 is 18 residues. CDR1 and CDR2 from the germline V gene are ENHRY and SYGVKD. V was clipped by 3 bases and J by 0 bases, with 15 bases between them. The CDR3 DNA is TGTGCCATCAGTGACCCCACAAGGTTCCCCTCCTATAATTCACCCCTCCACTTT. Protein: CAISDPTRFPSYNSPLHF.

At least ten counts were recorded for this clonotype. The V gene is TRBV29-1, the J gene TRBJ2-1; the match to TRBD2 covers 13 bases. The CDR3 sequence is 16 residues long. J was trimmed by 6 bases and V by 4 bases; bases with no gene match: 9. The V gene's germline CDR1 is SQVTM and CDR2 ANQGSEA. The CDR3 DNA sequence: TGCAGCGTTGGGGCTTTCGGACTAGCGGGGGTCAATGAGCAGTTCTTC. This gives the protein CSVGAFGLAGVNEQFF.

In its sample, this clonotype was seen many times. This sequence joins TRBV7-2 and TRBJ2-1; 13 bases line up with TRBD2. The CDR3 length is 17 residues. The junction had 11 bases not matched to a gene; V was cut back by 4 bases and J by 8 bases. CDR1 and CDR2 from the germline V gene are SGHTA and FQGNSA. CDR3 coding DNA: TGTGCCAGCAGCTCTGGACTAGCGGGGGCTTCGGGGGATGAGCAGTTCTTC. Protein: CASSSGLAGASGDEQFF. The variable domain in full, completed from reference TRBV7-2 and TRBJ2-1, reads GAGVSQSPSNKVTEKGKDVELRCDPISGHTALYWYRQSLGQGLEFLIYFQGNSAPDKSGLPSDRFSAERTGGSVSTLTIQRTQQEDSAVYLCASSSGLAGASGDEQFFGPGTRLTVL.

V is TRBV3-1 and J is TRBJ2-3; TRBD2 matches 9 bases. Germline trimming cut 4 bases from V and 3 bases from J; bases unmatched to any gene: 8. The CDR3 has 16 amino acids. Germline CDR1 reads LGHDT; CDR2 reads YNNKEL (reference sequence). CDR3 sequence (DNA): TGTGCCAGCAGCCCCCGGATTAGCGGGGGAACAGATACGCAGTATTTT. Protein sequence: CASSPRISGGTDTQYF.

The gene calls are TRBV7-6 and TRBJ2-2, with D unclear. CDR1 and CDR2 (germline): SGHVS, FNYEAQ. The CDR3 runs 15 residues. Trimming left V 3 bases short and J 2 bases short, with 10 bases between. CDR3 protein: CASSFAGKNTGELFF. CDR3 sequence (DNA): TGTGCCAGCAGCTTCGCAGGAAAAAACACCGGGGAGCTGTTTTTT. The complete variable domain, with remaining parts taken from reference TRBV7-6 and TRBJ2-2, reads GAGVSQSPRYKVTKRGQDVALRCDPISGHVSLYWYRQALGQGPEFLTYFNYEAQQDKSGLPNDRFSAERPEGSISTLTIQRTEQRDSAMYRCASSFAGKNTGELFFGEGSRLTVL.

This clonotype was counted at least ten times. The chain joins TRBV11-2 to TRBJ2-6; 8 bases are shared with TRBD1. With V trimmed by 2 bases and J by 2 bases, 17 bases remained unmatched. The CDR3 is 21 amino acids. Germline V gene data show CDR1 as SGHAT and CDR2 as FQNNGV. For the CDR3, the DNA is TGTGCCAGCAGCTTAATGAGGGGCGGCGGCAGGGGGCTTACTGGGGCCAACGTCCTGACTTTC. Residues: CASSLMRGGGRGLTGANVLTF.

This clonotype came up a few times. This chain joins TRBV5-1 and TRBJ1-2; TRBD1 agrees at 7 bases. The CDR3 is made up of 13 amino acids. Germline lookup yields CDR1 SGHRS and CDR2 YFSETQ. The J segment lost 3 bases and the V segment lost 5 bases, leaving 4 bases of the junction unmatched. The CDR3 here is CASSEQGDYGYTF. In DNA, the CDR3 is TGCGCCAGCAGTGAGCAGGGGGACTATGGCTACACCTTC.

This clonotype has only a few counts. The chain has TRBV20-1 and TRBJ1-2, with TRBD1 matching over 8 bases. V was clipped by 1 base and J by 7 bases; unmatched bases: 5. Germline CDR1 reads DFQATT; CDR2 reads SNEGSKA (reference sequence). CDR3 length equals 13 residues. CDR3 DNA: TGCAGTGCTAGAGCCCCAGGGGGCTTTGGCTACACCTTC. Protein sequence: CSARAPGGFGYTF.

CDR3 sequence (DNA): TGCAGTGCTAGGTCCGGGACAGACCAAGAGACCCAGTACTTC. Its protein is CSARSGTDQETQYF. The chain joins TRBV20-1 to TRBJ2-5; the match to TRBD1 covers 7 bases. Germline values: CDR1 DFQATT, CDR2 SNEGSKA (reference sequence). J was trimmed by 0 bases and V by 3 bases; bases with no gene match: 4. The CDR3 runs to 14 residues.

This clonotype showed up just once. This chain connects TRBV11-2 to TRBJ1-1; tentatively, D is TRBD1 (6 bases). CDR1 and CDR2 (germline): SGHAT, FQNNGV. CDR3 size: 14 residues. The ends were cut back, 5 bases at V and 4 bases at J, with 14 bases in the middle. The CDR3 sequence: CASSHYREVTEAFF. CDR3 sequence (DNA): TGTGCCAGCAGCCATTACAGGGAAGTCACTGAAGCTTTCTTT. The full variable domain, completed using reference TRBV11-2 and TRBJ1-1, is EAGVAQSPRYKIIEKRQSVAFWCNPISGHATLYWYQQILGQGPKLLIQFQNNGVVDDSQLPKDRFSAERLKGVDSTLKIQPAKLEDSAVYLCASSHYREVTEAFFGQGTRLTVV.

Remarks on this clonotype: This may arise from a read error, as a much more abundant clone is one base away. V usage is TRBV27 and J usage is TRBJ1-1, with 8 bases that match TRBD1. V lost 6 bases, J lost 4 bases, and 10 bases stayed unmatched. Germline V gene data show CDR1 as MNHEY and CDR2 as SMNVEV (reference sequence). The CDR3 totals 15 residues. CDR3 nucleotide sequence: TGTGCCAGCAGCCGCCTTGGTACAGGGGGCACTGAAGCTTTCTTT. Its protein is CASSRLGTGGTEAFF.

This clonotype was detected many times. The gene calls are TRBV3-1 and TRBJ2-3, with no clear D. Germline values: CDR1 LGHDT, CDR2 YNNKEL (reference sequence). The CDR3 contains 13 residues. V was shortened by 1 base and J by 8 bases, with 10 bases between the two germline ends. The CDR3 loop reads CASSQALSGTQYF. The CDR3 region has the DNA TGTGCCAGCAGCCAAGCTTTAAGTGGTACGCAGTATTTT.

This clonotype was seen repeatedly, ten times or more. This chain connects TRBV12-3 or TRBV12-4 to TRBJ1-4; 7 bases fit TRBD1. The CDR3 has 14 residues. J was trimmed by 3 bases and V by 6 bases; bases with no gene match: 4. For the CDR3, the DNA is TGTGCCAGCAGCCCAGGGGGTTCTAATGAAAAACTGTTTTTT. This sequence encodes CASSPGGSNEKLFF.

This clonotype was seen a few times. The J gene is TRBJ1-6, the V gene TRBV18; unclear D gene. CDR1 is KGHSH and CDR2 is LQKENI in the germline V gene. Trimming left V 3 bases short and J 7 bases short, with 13 bases between. The CDR3 is 15 residues long. CDR3 amino acids: CASSPPGQENSPLHF. The CDR3 region has the DNA TGTGCCAGCTCACCCCCGGGTCAGGAGAATTCACCCCTCCACTTT.

This clonotype was counted a few times. This rearrangement joins TRBV25-1 to TRBJ1-4; D not certain. The CDR3 is 15 amino acids. The germline V gene encodes CDR1 MGHDK and CDR2 SYGVNS. V was shortened by 5 bases and J by 8 bases, with 18 bases between the two germline ends. The CDR3 loop reads CASSQSSPLGEKLFF. DNA of the CDR3: TGTGCCAGCAGTCAGTCGTCTCCCCTGGGGGAAAAACTGTTTTTT.

The chain combines TRBV15 with TRBJ1-1; 11 bases line up with TRBD1. The germline V gene has CDR1 LNHNV and CDR2 YYDKDF (reference sequence). Unmatched junction bases numbered 4, after V lost 4 bases and J lost 3 bases. The CDR3 sequence is 15 residues long. CDR3 DNA: TGTGCCACCAGCATGGGACAGGGGGGGGACACTGAAGCTTTCTTT. This encodes CATSMGQGGDTEAFF.